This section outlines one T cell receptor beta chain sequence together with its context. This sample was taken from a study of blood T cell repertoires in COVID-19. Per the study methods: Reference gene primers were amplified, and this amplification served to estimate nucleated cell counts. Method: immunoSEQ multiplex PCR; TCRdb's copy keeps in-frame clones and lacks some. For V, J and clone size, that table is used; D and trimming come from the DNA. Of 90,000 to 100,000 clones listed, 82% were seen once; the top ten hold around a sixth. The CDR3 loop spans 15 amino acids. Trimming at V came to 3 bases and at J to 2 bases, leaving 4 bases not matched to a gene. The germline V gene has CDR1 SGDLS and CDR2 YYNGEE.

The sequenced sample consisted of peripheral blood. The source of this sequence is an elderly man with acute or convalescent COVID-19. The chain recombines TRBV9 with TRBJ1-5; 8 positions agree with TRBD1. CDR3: CASSAQGVGNQPQHF. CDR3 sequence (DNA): TGTGCCAGCAGCGCACAGGGGGTTGGCAATCAGCCCCAGCATTTT.